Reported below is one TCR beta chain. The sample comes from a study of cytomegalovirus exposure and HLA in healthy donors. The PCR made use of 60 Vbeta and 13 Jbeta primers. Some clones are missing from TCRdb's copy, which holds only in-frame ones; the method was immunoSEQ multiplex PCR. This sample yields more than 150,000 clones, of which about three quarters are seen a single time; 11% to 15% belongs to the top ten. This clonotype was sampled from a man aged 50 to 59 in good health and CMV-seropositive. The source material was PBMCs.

The CDR3 sequence is CASMKSGQISNQPQHF. In DNA form, the CDR3 reads TGTGCCAGTATGAAGTCGGGACAGATTAGCAATCAGCCCCAGCATTTT. The chain has TRBV19 and TRBJ1-5, with TRBD1 identical over 7 bases. There are 16 residues in the CDR3. CDR1 is LNHDA and CDR2 is SQIVND in the germline V gene (reference sequence). After removal of 7 bases from V and 0 bases from J, the junction contained 9 bases not matched to a gene.